The T cell receptor (beta chain) under discussion was sequenced for a study of CD8+ T cells in alopecia areata (dated by TCRdb to 2017 to 2018). General notes on the study: Treated patients were enrolled in an open-label pilot trial of oral tofacitinib at 5 to 10 mg twice daily for moderate-to-severe alopecia areata. Biopsies were taken from tofacitinib-treated patients at baseline and again at 4 and 24 weeks into treatment, and several of those patients also had a later scalp biopsy. Scalp clonality was compared among normal scalp (n=4), patchy alopecia areata scalp (n=8), and alopecia totalis/universalis scalp (n=8). Tofacitinib was administered for 6 to 18 months, and 6 months of follow-up off drug were then conducted to assess delayed response and recurrence. The study used high-throughput TCRbeta sequencing to examine T cell clonal expansion in alopecia areata, in both the C3H/HeJ mouse model and human patients. TCRbeta CDR3 regions were amplified by immunoSEQ multiplex PCR with 35 Vbeta forward and 13 Jbeta reverse primers. Disease severity in treated patients was measured with the SALT score, which quantifies the percentage of affected scalp surface area. RNA was extracted with the PAXgene miRNA kit for fixed scalp, the miRNeasy kit for PBMCs, and the RNeasy kit for mouse skin. Human TCRbeta sequencing covered scalp tissue and sorted CD4+ and CD8+ peripheral blood T cells from patchy and totalis/universalis alopecia areata patients and healthy controls.

What the time point label conveys for this sample: 24 weeks on oral tofacitinib. The label giving this sample's treatment or condition can be read as: oral pan-JAK inhibitor, 5-10 mg twice daily. Lesional scalp punch biopsies and peripheral blood were obtained from alopecia areata patients. PBMCs were isolated by density centrifugation and stained for CD3, CD4 and CD8, and CD4+ and CD8+ T cells were sorted on a FACSAria. From the cysteine through the phenylalanine, the CDR3 covers 16 amino acids. The DNA shown is the 48-base CDR3, in frame from base 1. In the germline V gene, CDR1 corresponds to LGHNA and CDR2 to YNFKEQ. V sheds 5 bases and J sheds 0 bases, leaving 17 bases between their ends. Library creation used the immunoSEQ multiplex PCR assay. For TCR sequencing, RNA was extracted from every sample and reverse transcribed into cDNA to serve as template. SuperScript III was used to make first-strand cDNA, primed with a 2:1 mix of oligo-dT and random hexamers. A synthetic immune receptor repertoire was used to measure amplification bias, and any remaining bias was corrected computationally. The paper's data handling went like this. Raw reads were preprocessed for error removal, and CDR3 was defined according to IMGT conventions as running from the conserved cysteine to phenylalanine. To get clonality, Shannon entropy was normalized by log2 of the number of productive unique TCRs and the result was subtracted from 1. Whether each scalp clone was CD4 or CD8 was inferred by checking scalp TCRbeta sequences against the CD4 and CD8 repertoires from sorted blood. Drawn from immuneACCESS, this table holds only the in-frame rearrangements with V and J called that TCRdb kept. Clones are partly lost; checked studies trace under half to an unresolved V gene and leave the rest unexplained. V and J calls and clone size come straight from that table; D and trimming were deduced from the DNA. The sample table records approximately 300,000 clones; 58% of these occur just once. The top ten clonotypes cover approximately 1.7% of the sample.

Points the paper makes about the study in general: Many expanded lesional clones persisted in scalp and blood during tofacitinib treatment, which may partly explain relapse after stopping treatment. With tofacitinib, both scalp clonality and the number of expanded CD8+ clones among the top 100 scalp clones went down significantly. Unlike mouse skin, where gammadelta T cells dominate, normal human skin contains resident alphabeta T cells that get sequenced too, which complicates analysis of the scalp TCR repertoire. Lesional scalp, especially in alopecia totalis/universalis, showed higher clonality and more expanded CD8+ clones than normal scalp, suggesting antigenic drive. Shared TCR sequences between patients were less evident than in mice, which may be partly attributable to HLA diversity in the patient population. The treated cohort was small, with a single nonresponder, so links between baseline CD8+ expansion and response need larger studies.

This clone showed up just a few times. It has no known antigen specificity. Base qualities are missing; no much larger clone stands one base away. The sequence was collected from a human donor with alopecia areata. Sequencing used CD4+ T cells sorted from blood, obtained at week 24, from a patient treated with tofacitinib. The rearrangement combines TRBV4-2 with TRBJ2-7; a weak D assignment points to TRBD1 (5 bases agree). This receptor has the CDR3 CASSSVGRATSYEQYF. The DNA sequence is as follows: TGTGCCAGCAGCTCGGTCGGCAGGGCCACCTCCTACGAGCAGTACTTC.